Each of the 23 T cell receptor beta chains below was sequenced from the same sample in a study of T cells in women clearing cervical HPV infection. Here immunoSEQ multiplex PCR was the method, and the copy in TCRdb shows in-frame clones only, minus some. The sample totals roughly 20,000 clones. The sequencing input was blood buffy coat. These receptors were taken from a woman between 18 and 70 years old with a cervical HPV16 infection that either progressed to CIN3+ or cleared (not recorded which).

With respect to this clone: Coverage ceases 3 residues before the CDR3 finishes, and the germline J gene fills in the end. The chain has TRBV20-1 and TRBJ2-2; D may be TRBD2 (7 bases). With 3 bases removed from V and 0 bases from J, the gap between germline ends came to 14 bases. The germline CDR1 and CDR2 sequences are DFQATT and SNEGSKA (reference sequence). The CDR3 has 16 amino acids. The CDR3 sequence is CSASGGRHANTGELFF. The part of the CDR3 DNA that was read is TGCAGTGCTAGCGGGGGGCGGCACGCGAACACCGGGGAG.

Comments on this clone: The read ends 3 residues shy of where the CDR3 ends; the end is completed using the germline J gene. This sequence joins TRBV6-1 and TRBJ2-3, with 8 bases identical to TRBD2. J gave up 6 bases and V 4 bases, and 6 bases lay outside the gene matches. The germline V gene encodes CDR1 MNHNS and CDR2 SASEGT. The CDR3 extends over 14 amino acids. CDR3 loop: CASSVPGLDDTQYF. The sequenced CDR3 bases are TGTGCCAGCAGTGTCCCGGGACTAGATGATACG.

As to this clone: The read terminates 3 residues ahead of where the CDR3 ends, so the germline J gene completes it. The J gene is TRBJ1-6, the V gene TRBV20-1, with TRBD1 matching over 7 bases. The CDR3 is 15 amino acids. V lost 0 bases, J lost 5 bases, and 4 bases stayed unmatched. Per the germline V gene, CDR1 is DFQATT and CDR2 is SNEGSKA (reference sequence). The DNA read from the CDR3 is TGCAGTGCTAGAGAACCAGGGACAGATAATTCACCC. As protein: CSAREPGTDNSP. The whole CDR3 region reads CSAREPGTDNSPLHF.

Comments on this clone: The read terminates 3 residues ahead of where the CDR3 ends, so the germline J gene completes it. V gene TRBV2 combines with J gene TRBJ2-5; D may be TRBD1 (5 bases). Germline V gives CDR1 SNHLY, CDR2 FYNNEI. The CDR3 is made up of 13 amino acids. Between the trimmed V and J ends, which lost 10 bases and 5 bases, there was a span of 17 bases. The covered CDR3 bases are TGTGCCACCAACCAGCTAGGGGTCGAGACC. Its translation is CATNQLGVET. From start to end, the CDR3 is CATNQLGVETQYF. Drawing the rest from reference TRBV2 and TRBJ2-5, the complete variable domain is EPEVTQTPSHQVTQMGQEVILRCVPISNHLYFYWYRQILGQKVEFLVSFYNNEISEKSEIFDDQFSVERPDGSNFTLKIRSTKLEDSAMYFCATNQLGVETQYFGPGTRLLVL.

In the case of this clone: The CDR3 is cut off 3 residues early in the read; its end comes from the germline J gene. This chain connects TRBV20-1 to TRBJ2-5, with TRBD1 matching 11 bases. Germline loops: CDR1 DFQATT, CDR2 SNEGSKA (reference sequence). CDR3 size: 15 residues. The junction had 5 bases not matched to a gene; V was cut back by 0 bases and J by 5 bases. CDR3 in amino acids: CSARERDRGKETQYF. CDR3 bases read: TGCAGTGCTAGAGAACGGGACAGGGGGAAGGAGACC.

Concerning this clone itself: The observed sequence ends 3 residues before the CDR3 terminus, with the missing tail filled in from the germline J gene. The rearrangement joins TRBV5-1 to TRBJ2-5, with 7 nucleotides matching TRBD2. The germline V gene has CDR1 SGHRS and CDR2 YFSETQ. The CDR3 is 16 amino acids. J was trimmed by 2 bases and V by 0 bases; bases with no gene match: 7. The part of the CDR3 DNA that was read is TGCGCCAGCAGCTTGGGGGCGGGGGAAATTCAAGAGACC. It is translated as CASSLGAGEIQET. The entire CDR3 reads CASSLGAGEIQETQYF.

Remarks on this clone: The sequenced fragment ends 3 residues before the CDR3 boundary, so the rest is inferred from the germline J gene. V is TRBV19 and J is TRBJ2-1; D gene ambiguous. The CDR3 extends over 15 amino acids. The ends were cut back, 3 bases at V and 0 bases at J, with 9 bases in the middle. The germline V gene encodes CDR1 LNHDA and CDR2 SQIVND (reference sequence). The CDR3 loop is CASSIAATSYNEQFF. The part of the CDR3 DNA that was read is TGTGCCAGTAGTATCGCGGCAACCTCCTACAATGAG.

Points on this clone: The read terminates 3 residues before the CDR3 end, so the remaining end is supplied by the germline J gene. The chain links TRBV7-2 to TRBJ1-2; D might be TRBD1 (5 bases). CDR1 is SGHTA and CDR2 is FQGNSA in the germline V gene. This CDR3 spans 15 amino acids. Trimming removed 3 bases from V and 6 bases from J, with 17 bases in between. CDR3 bases read: TGTGCCAGCAGCTTTCTTGCGGGGGTTGTTAATGGC. Amino acids: CASSFLAGVVNG. The whole CDR3 region reads CASSFLAGVVNGYTF.

In regard to this clone: Read sequence stops 3 residues before the CDR3 end, and the germline J gene provides the missing end. The V and J genes are TRBV7-2 and TRBJ2-1; D perhaps matches TRBD2 (5 bases). The length of the CDR3 is 14 residues. Germline lookup yields CDR1 SGHTA and CDR2 FQGNSA. Trimming shortened V by 1 base and J by 8 bases, and 12 bases separated the two germline ends. CDR3 DNA, as far as it was read: TGTGCCAGCAGCTTAGGGTCTAGCAAGGATGAG. It encodes CASSLGSSKDE. The full-length CDR3 reads as CASSLGSSKDEQFF.

A note on this clone: The missing CDR3 end, 3 residues past where the read stops, is filled in from the germline J gene. The rearrangement links TRBV7-9 to TRBJ2-3; 7 nucleotides align to TRBD1. Germline lookup yields CDR1 SEHNR and CDR2 FQNEAQ (reference sequence). The CDR3 totals 14 residues. The V and J ends lost 5 bases and 8 bases, in that order; junction bases with no gene match: 10. The sequenced CDR3 bases are TGTGCCAGCAGCCTCCCCCGGACAGGAAGTACG. The encoded protein is CASSLPRTGST. The whole CDR3 is CASSLPRTGSTQYF.

About this clone: The CDR3 end lies 3 residues beyond the end of the read and is filled in from the germline J gene. The chain is built from TRBV19 and TRBJ1-5, with D tentatively TRBD1 (5 bases). CDR1 and CDR2 from the germline V gene are LNHDA and SQIVND (reference sequence). The CDR3 totals 13 residues. V was cut by 3 bases and J by 7 bases, with 10 bases left in between. Partial CDR3 DNA: TGTGCCAGTAGTATTCGAGGGGAGCAGCCC. This gives the protein CASSIRGEQP. The whole CDR3 protein is CASSIRGEQPQHF.

A remark on this clone: The CDR3 is cut off 3 residues early in the read; its end comes from the germline J gene. This sequence joins TRBV30 and TRBJ2-7, with 7 bases matching TRBD1. The ends lost 2 bases at V and 6 bases at J; junction bases unmatched: 10. This CDR3 spans 14 amino acids. The V gene's germline CDR1 is GTSNPN and CDR2 SVGIG (reference sequence). The CDR3 DNA, read in part, is TGTGCCTGGAGTATCAAGGGGGCCCTGGGCGAG. Its protein product is CAWSIKGALGE. The full CDR3 protein reads CAWSIKGALGEQYF.

Turning to this clone: Read data end 3 residues before the CDR3 end; the end is taken from the germline J gene. V and J are TRBV7-2 and TRBJ1-2; D unresolved. This CDR3 is 14 amino acids long. V was clipped by 4 bases and J by 3 bases, with 12 bases between them. Per germline, CDR1 SGHTA and CDR2 FQGNSA. The DNA read from the CDR3 is TGTGCCAGCAGCTCCGAACAGAGTGACTATGGC. Protein: CASSSEQSDYG. The full-length CDR3 reads as CASSSEQSDYGYTF.

Note on this clone: The CDR3 is cut off 3 residues early in the read; its end comes from the germline J gene. This sequence joins TRBV6-2 or TRBV6-3 and TRBJ2-4; TRBD2 aligns across 10 bases. J gave up 4 bases and V 3 bases, and 3 bases lay outside the gene matches. The CDR3 covers 15 residues. Germline V gene lookup returns CDR1 MNHEY and CDR2 SVGEGT. The CDR3 is CASSYLAGAKNIQYF. Incomplete CDR3 DNA: TGTGCCAGCAGTTATCTAGCGGGGGCGAAAAACATT.

Comments on this clone: The read ends 3 residues early relative to the CDR3; the germline J gene fills the gap. The V and J genes are TRBV20-1 and TRBJ1-5, with 9 positions matching TRBD1. Trimming removed 3 bases from V and 6 bases from J; junction bases left unmatched: 12. Per the germline V gene, CDR1 is DFQATT and CDR2 is SNEGSKA (reference sequence). The CDR3 contains 16 residues. CDR3 in amino acids: CSASMGGQGSIQPQHF. CDR3 DNA, as far as it was read: TGCAGTGCTAGTATGGGGGGACAGGGTTCTATTCAGCCC.

As concerns this clone: The CDR3 end falls 3 residues outside the read, so it is completed with the germline J gene. The chain uses TRBV30 and TRBJ2-2; D is unresolved. CDR1 and CDR2 from the germline V gene are GTSNPN and SVGIG (reference sequence). Trimming left V 4 bases short and J 4 bases short, with 10 bases between. The CDR3 consists of 13 residues. The covered CDR3 bases are TGTGCCTGGAATCTTTTGGCCACCGGGGAG. It encodes CAWNLLATGE. The entire CDR3 is CAWNLLATGELFF. The full variable domain, in which reference TRBV30 and TRBJ2-2 provide the parts outside the CDR3, is SQTIHQWPATLVQPVGSPLSLECTVEGTSNPNLYWYRQAAGRGLQLLFYSVGIGQISSEVPQNLSASRPQDRQFILSSKKLLLSDSGFYLCAWNLLATGELFFGEGSRLTVL.

As to this clone: This sample also contains other DNA sequences that code for the same CDR3. CDR3 in amino acids: CASSEYGNDAGQPQHF. The CDR3 DNA, read in part, is TGTGCCAGCAGTGAATACGGCAACGATGCGGGTCAGCCC. The chain has TRBV2 and TRBJ1-5; the D is unclear. The CDR3 end is not reached by the read, which stops 3 residues before it; the germline J gene fills it in. The germline V gene has CDR1 SNHLY and CDR2 FYNNEI. The CDR3 loop spans 16 amino acids. Trimming took 2 bases from V and 6 from J, leaving 17 bases between them.

A word on this clone: Read coverage stops 3 residues before the CDR3 terminus; the germline J gene supplies the remainder. The gene calls are TRBV5-1 and TRBJ1-1; tentatively, D is TRBD1 (6 bases). The ends were cut back, 6 bases at V and 3 bases at J, with 24 bases in the middle. This CDR3 is 17 amino acids long. The V gene's germline CDR1 is SGHRS and CDR2 YFSETQ. The CDR3 spells CASKEAGQWFSDTEAFF. CDR3 bases read: TGCGCCAGCAAAGAGGCGGGACAATGGTTTTCGGACACTGAA.

About this clone: Coverage ceases 3 residues before the CDR3 finishes, and the germline J gene fills in the end. The chain links TRBV12-3 or TRBV12-4 to TRBJ1-5; 8 bases line up with TRBD1. The CDR3 sequence is 14 residues long. Trimming took 1 base from V and 6 from J; bases not matched to a gene: 2. Partial CDR3 DNA: TGTGCCAGCAGTTTAGGACAGGGGAGTCAGCCC. Its protein is CASSLGQGSQP. The complete CDR3 sequence is CASSLGQGSQPQHF.

Turning to this clone: The CDR3 is cut off 3 residues early in the read; its end comes from the germline J gene. The V and J genes are TRBV7-9 and TRBJ1-3; the D is unclear. CDR1 SEHNR and CDR2 FQNEAQ come from the germline V gene (reference sequence). V lost 6 bases, J lost 2 bases, and 8 bases lay in between. There are 13 residues in the CDR3. The chain's CDR3 is CASRDGAGNTIYF. CDR3 DNA (partial): TGTGCCAGCAGGGACGGGGCTGGAAACACC.

To note about this clone: The CDR3 end is not reached by the read, which stops 3 residues before it; the germline J gene fills it in. V usage is TRBV27 and J usage is TRBJ2-5; D not resolved. In germline, CDR1 is MNHEY, CDR2 SMNVEV (reference sequence). CDR3 size: 14 residues. Trimming removed 2 bases at V and 2 bases at J, with 9 bases between. This CDR3 is CASSLKSAQETQYF. CDR3 bases read: TGTGCCAGCAGTTTAAAGAGCGCTCAAGAGACC.

Comment on this clone: The read stops 3 residues short of the end of the CDR3; the missing end is completed from the germline J gene. The V call is TRBV20-1, the J call TRBJ2-7, with 10 positions matching TRBD2. The CDR3 covers 14 residues. Germline CDR1 is DFQATT and CDR2 is SNEGSKA (reference sequence). V shed 6 bases, J shed 0 bases, and the junction held 5 bases outside the gene matches. The covered CDR3 bases are TGCAGTGCGGGTATAGCGGGGGGCTCCTACGAG. It is translated as CSAGIAGGSYE. The full CDR3 reads CSAGIAGGSYEQYF.

With respect to this clone: The read ends 3 residues early relative to the CDR3; the germline J gene fills the gap. The chain has TRBV10-3 and TRBJ2-2; D gene uncertain. The V gene lost 6 bases and the J gene lost 4 bases, with 3 bases spanning the gap. This CDR3 region has 11 residues. Germline V gene sequence: CDR1 ENHRY, CDR2 SYGVKD. The CDR3 is CAIRATGELFF. The CDR3 DNA, read in part, is TGTGCCATCAGGGCCACCGGGGAG.